The 12 T cell receptor beta chains listed next were all sequenced from one sample in a study of OX40 agonist ivuxolimab in advanced cancers. The table came from immunoSEQ multiplex PCR; TCRdb's copy has only in-frame clones and leaves some out. The sample has 45,000 or so clones, approximately 84% seen once; the top ten hold 6.8%. This sample comprised CD4+ or CD8+ T cells sorted from blood, obtained in a trial of the OX40 agonist ivuxolimab. The receptors come from an adult with an advanced solid tumor such as melanoma, head and neck, liver or kidney cancer.

This clone was counted a single time. This rearrangement joins TRBV10-1 to TRBJ1-5; TRBD1 aligns across 8 bases. The trim removed 4 bases at V and 0 bases at J, leaving 8 bases unmatched. Germline V gives CDR1 WNHNN, CDR2 SYGVQD (reference sequence). This CDR3 is 17 amino acids long. The CDR3 loop is CASSGARTGNSNQPQHF. The CDR3 DNA sequence: TGCGCCAGCAGTGGAGCAAGGACAGGGAATAGCAATCAGCCCCAGCATTTT.

This rearrangement joins TRBV15 to TRBJ2-3; D not certain. Germline V lookup: CDR1 LNHNV, CDR2 YYDKDF (reference sequence). V was shortened by 1 base and J by 4 bases, with 9 bases between the two germline ends. This CDR3 comprises 14 residues. The CDR3: CATSRGRSPDTQYF. The DNA of the CDR3 is TGTGCCACCAGCAGAGGCAGGTCCCCAGATACGCAGTATTTT. The whole variable domain, remainder taken from reference TRBV15 and TRBJ2-3, is DAMVIQNPRYQVTQFGKPVTLSCSQTLNHNVMYWYQQKSSQAPKLLFHYYDKDFNNEADTPDNFQSRRPNTSFCFLDIRSPGLGDTAMYLCATSRGRSPDTQYFGPGTRLTVL.

The CDR3 loop reads CASSLYQEQRSPLHF. CDR3 in DNA: TGTGCCAGCAGCTTGTACCAGGAGCAACGGTCACCCCTCCACTTT. The chain employs TRBV5-6 and TRBJ1-6; the D is unclear. The CDR3 sequence is 15 residues long. Trimming cost V 1 base and J 10 bases, with 15 bases left between them. Germline CDR1 reads SGHDT; CDR2 reads YYEEEE.

V is TRBV4-2 and J is TRBJ1-2; 8 bases are shared with TRBD1. V was clipped by 4 bases and J by 5 bases; unmatched bases: 6. Germline lookup yields CDR1 LGHNA and CDR2 YNFKEQ. The CDR3 consists of 14 residues. The DNA of the CDR3 is TGTGCCAGCAGCCCACAGGGGGAGGGGTATGGCTACACCTTC. Its translation is CASSPQGEGYGYTF.

V and J are TRBV4-2 and TRBJ2-7; 9 bases agree with TRBD1. This CDR3 has 15 amino acids. V gave up 2 bases and J gave up 4 bases; unmatched junction bases: 6. Germline lookup yields CDR1 LGHNA and CDR2 YNFKEQ. The CDR3 DNA reads as TGTGCCAGCAGCCAAACACAGGGGGCAGTATACGAGCAGTACTTC. Amino acids: CASSQTQGAVYEQYF.

The rearrangement joins TRBV4-2 to TRBJ2-1; tentative D call: TRBD1 (5 bases). The CDR3 loop spans 15 amino acids. Looked up from germline, CDR1 is LGHNA and CDR2 is YNFKEQ. Trimming cost V 0 bases and J 8 bases, with 14 bases left between them. CDR3 residues: CASSQEWVAGHEQFF. CDR3 coding DNA: TGTGCCAGCAGCCAAGAGTGGGTAGCAGGGCATGAGCAGTTCTTC.

The rearrangement uses TRBV4-3 and TRBJ2-7; tentatively, D is TRBD1 (5 bases). The V and J ends lost 0 bases and 0 bases respectively, with 12 bases between them. The CDR3 has 16 residues. Germline CDR1 reads LGHNA; CDR2 reads YSLEER. The CDR3 region has the DNA TGCGCCAGCAGCCAAGATCGGCGACAGAGCTCCTACGAGCAGTACTTC. Its translation is CASSQDRRQSSYEQYF.

V gene TRBV29-1 combines with J gene TRBJ2-7, with 8 bases that match TRBD1. Germline CDR1 is SQVTM and CDR2 is ANQGSEA. J lost 0 bases, V lost 7 bases, and 14 bases had no gene match. The CDR3 loop spans 16 amino acids. This CDR3 reads CSARGDGTGNSYEQYF. CDR3 in DNA: TGCAGCGCCCGCGGCGACGGGACAGGCAACTCCTACGAGCAGTACTTC.

A note on this clone: The same CDR3 also results from other DNA sequences found in this sample. The V and J genes are TRBV27 and TRBJ2-7; no definite D call. V was shortened by 3 bases and J by 4 bases, with 4 bases between the two germline ends. Germline-derived CDR1 and CDR2 are MNHEY and SMNVEV (reference sequence). The CDR3 has 11 amino acids. The CDR3 loop reads CASSLGYEQYF. DNA for the CDR3: TGTGCCAGCAGTTTGGGTTACGAGCAGTACTTC.

The chain carries TRBV9 and TRBJ2-3; D is unresolved. Germline CDR1 SGDLS, CDR2 YYNGEE. This CDR3 is 13 amino acids long. Trimming removed 1 base from V and 4 bases from J, with 7 bases in between. The CDR3 DNA follows: TGTGCCAGCAGCGTAACTGCGGCAGATACGCAGTATTTT. This encodes CASSVTAADTQYF.

The gene calls are TRBV19 and TRBJ2-1; the match to TRBD2 covers 8 bases. Losses at the gene ends were 3 bases for V and 7 bases for J; bases not matched to a gene: 11. This CDR3 contains 16 residues. Germline CDR1 is LNHDA and CDR2 is SQIVND (reference sequence). This CDR3 is CASSMVPGLGNNEQFF. The CDR3 nucleotides read TGTGCCAGTAGTATGGTGCCGGGACTAGGGAATAATGAGCAGTTCTTC.

V and J are TRBV27 and TRBJ2-1; D remains ambiguous. V gave up 6 bases and J gave up 4 bases, with 10 bases separating them. The CDR3 has 13 amino acids. Looked up from germline, CDR1 is MNHEY and CDR2 is SMNVEV (reference sequence). The CDR3 DNA reads as TGTGCCAGCAGAGATGACAAGTACAATGAGCAGTTCTTC. Its protein is CASRDDKYNEQFF.